This T cell receptor (beta chain) was sequenced for a study of response to subunit inactivated influenza vaccine. CDR1 and CDR2 from the germline V gene are MNHEY and SVGEGT. The CDR3 spans 15 residues. With V trimmed by 7 bases and J by 0 bases, 9 bases remained unmatched. TCRdb called the RT-PCR reads again in MiXCR, with one record for every CDR3 protein. The sample holds about 570,000 distinct CDR3 sequences, approximately 10% seen once. The data also belong to a second study, concerning T cells expressing NK-cell markers. That paper adds: It was by 5'RACE template switching with UMIs that TCR beta cDNA was made. TCR beta repertoires came from sorted CD3+CD56+NKG2C+, CD3+CD56+NKG2C- and CD3+CD56-NKG2C+ T cells. One of eight sequenced donors was HCMV-seronegative; the other seven were seropositive. In several experiments, sorting was confined to alpha-beta TCR T cells through use of an anti-gamma-delta TCR antibody. Leadership of the CD3+CD56-NKG2C+ fraction also belonged to these clonotypes in a handful of donors.

V gene TRBV6-2 or TRBV6-3 combines with J gene TRBJ2-7; 7 bases agree with TRBD2. The TCR comes from a man over 45 who received an inactivated influenza vaccine. The material sequenced was PBMCs from blood, taken on the day of vaccination. The CDR3 region is CASKLVAGFSYEQYF. The CDR3 nucleotides read TGTGCCAGCAAGTTGGTAGCGGGTTTCTCCTACGAGCAGTACTTC.